This T cell receptor (beta chain) was recovered during a study of cytomegalovirus exposure and HLA in healthy donors. Study overall: From donors who were HLA-typed, an early data release held around 85 million unique TCRs. Genotyping of 400 or so donors showed that around 81% belonged to the Caucasian-associated ancestry cluster.

Trimming took 0 bases from V and 0 from J; bases not matched to a gene: 8. The CDR3 has 19 amino acids. Looked up from germline, CDR1 is SGDLS and CDR2 is YYNGEE. Remarks on this clone: What it binds is unknown.

In the PCR, 60 Vbeta and 13 Jbeta primers were used. Produced via immunoSEQ multiplex PCR; TCRdb's table is partial and in-frame only. In the table there are about 100,000 clones, around 77% of which are singletons. The study's findings and limits: Immune exposure information comprised only CMV serostatus.

The origin of this receptor is a male donor in good health and CMV-seronegative. The specimen sequenced was PBMCs. The chain carries TRBV9 and TRBJ2-4, with 11 bases lining up with TRBD2. CDR3 nucleotides: TGTGCCAGCAGCGTAGATCCCTTAGCGGGAGGGCTAGCCAAAAACATTCAGTACTTC. This gives the protein CASSVDPLAGGLAKNIQYF.